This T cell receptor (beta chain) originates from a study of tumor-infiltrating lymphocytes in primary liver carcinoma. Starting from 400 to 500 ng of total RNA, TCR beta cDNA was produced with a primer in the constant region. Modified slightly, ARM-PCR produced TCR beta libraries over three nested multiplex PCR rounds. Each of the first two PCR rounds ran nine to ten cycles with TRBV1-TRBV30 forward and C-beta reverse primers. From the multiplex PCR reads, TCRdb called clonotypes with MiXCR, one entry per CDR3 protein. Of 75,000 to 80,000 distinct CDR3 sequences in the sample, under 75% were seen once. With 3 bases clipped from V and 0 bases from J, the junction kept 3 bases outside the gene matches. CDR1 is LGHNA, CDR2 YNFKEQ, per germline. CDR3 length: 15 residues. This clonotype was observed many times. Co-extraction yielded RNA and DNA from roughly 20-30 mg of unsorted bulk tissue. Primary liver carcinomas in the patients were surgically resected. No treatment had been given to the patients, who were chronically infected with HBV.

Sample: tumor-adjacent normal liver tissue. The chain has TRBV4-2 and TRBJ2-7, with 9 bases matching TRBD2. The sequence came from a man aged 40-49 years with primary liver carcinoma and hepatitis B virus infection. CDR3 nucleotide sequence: TGTGCCAGCAGCCAGTCTAGCGGGAACTCCTACGAGCAGTACTTC. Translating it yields CASSQSSGNSYEQYF.